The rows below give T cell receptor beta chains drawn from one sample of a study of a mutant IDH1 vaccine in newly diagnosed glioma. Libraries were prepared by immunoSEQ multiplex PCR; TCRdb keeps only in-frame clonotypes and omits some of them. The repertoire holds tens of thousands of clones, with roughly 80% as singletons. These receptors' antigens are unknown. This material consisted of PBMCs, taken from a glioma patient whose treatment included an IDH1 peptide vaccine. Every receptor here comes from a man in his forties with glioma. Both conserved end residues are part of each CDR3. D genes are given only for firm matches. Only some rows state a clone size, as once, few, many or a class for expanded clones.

CDR3aa: CATSRLGDMNTEAFF
CDR3nt: TGTGCCACCAGCAGGTTGGGGGACATGAACACTGAAGCTTTCTTT
v_gene: TRBV15
abundance: NA
j_gene: TRBJ1-1
d_gene: NA

CDR3aa: CASSYSIGQGMGYTF
CDR3nt: TGTGCCAGCAGTTACTCGATAGGACAGGGGATGGGCTACACCTTC
v_gene: TRBV6-5
abundance: NA
j_gene: TRBJ1-2
d_gene: TRBD1

CDR3aa: CASSIFGGRETQYF
CDR3nt: TGTGCCAGTAGTATTTTCGGGGGTCGAGAGACCCAGTACTTC
v_gene: TRBV19
abundance: few
j_gene: TRBJ2-5
d_gene: NA

CDR3aa: CASSLGLGGEQYF
CDR3nt: TGTGCTAGCAGCTTAGGGTTGGGGGGCGAGCAGTACTTC
v_gene: TRBV7-7
abundance: NA
j_gene: TRBJ2-7
d_gene: NA

CDR3aa: CASKDRDHEQYF
CDR3nt: TGTGCCAGCAAAGACAGGGACCACGAGCAGTACTTC
v_gene: TRBV19
abundance: NA
j_gene: TRBJ2-7
d_gene: TRBD1

CDR3aa: CASSDRGRGQPQHF
CDR3nt: TGTGCCAGCAGCGACAGGGGACGGGGTCAGCCCCAGCATTTT
v_gene: TRBV9
abundance: NA
j_gene: TRBJ1-5
d_gene: TRBD1

CDR3aa: CASSSPGGLAGGPDTQYF
CDR3nt: TGTGCCAGCAGCTCCCCGGGGGGACTAGCGGGAGGCCCAGATACGCAGTATTTT
v_gene: TRBV5-6
abundance: NA
j_gene: TRBJ2-3
d_gene: TRBD2

CDR3aa: CASRIDNTPSYNEQFF
CDR3nt: TGTGCCAGTAGGATCGACAATACCCCATCCTACAATGAGCAGTTCTTC
v_gene: TRBV19
abundance: NA
j_gene: TRBJ2-1
d_gene: NA

CDR3aa: CSVAAGVANEQFF
CDR3nt: TGCAGCGTGGCAGCGGGAGTCGCCAATGAGCAGTTCTTC
v_gene: TRBV29-1
abundance: NA
j_gene: TRBJ2-1
d_gene: TRBD2

CDR3aa: CASSSSGRSSYNEQFF
CDR3nt: TGTGCCAGCAGCTCCAGCGGGCGGAGCTCCTACAATGAGCAGTTCTTC
v_gene: TRBV7-3
abundance: NA
j_gene: TRBJ2-1
d_gene: NA

CDR3aa: CSTRAAKNIQYF
CDR3nt: TGCAGCACCCGGGCGGCCAAAAACATTCAGTACTTC
v_gene: TRBV29-1
abundance: NA
j_gene: TRBJ2-4
d_gene: NA

CDR3aa: CASSRDLYEQYF
CDR3nt: TGTGCCAGCAGCAGGGACTTGTACGAGCAGTACTTC
v_gene: TRBV7-2
abundance: few
j_gene: TRBJ2-7
d_gene: NA

CDR3aa: CASSSPAGTNTGELFF
CDR3nt: TGTGCCAGCAGTTCTCCCGCGGGAACGAACACCGGGGAGCTGTTTTTT
v_gene: TRBV6-5
abundance: NA
j_gene: TRBJ2-2
d_gene: NA

CDR3aa: CASSQNLVAQYF
CDR3nt: TGTGCCAGCAGTCAAAATTTGGTCGCGCAGTACTTC
v_gene: TRBV4-2
abundance: NA
j_gene: TRBJ2-7
d_gene: NA

CDR3aa: CASSVTSGEYEQYF
CDR3nt: TGTGCCAGCAGTGTGACTAGCGGGGAGTACGAGCAGTACTTC
v_gene: TRBV2
abundance: many
j_gene: TRBJ2-7
d_gene: TRBD2

CDR3aa: CASSLATERTEAFF
CDR3nt: TGTGCCAGCAGCTTAGCGACCGAGCGCACTGAAGCTTTCTTT
v_gene: TRBV7-2
abundance: NA
j_gene: TRBJ1-1
d_gene: NA

CDR3aa: CASGWTRRLSNQPQHF
CDR3nt: TGTGCCAGCGGTTGGACCCGGCGTTTAAGCAATCAGCCCCAGCATTTT
v_gene: TRBV28
abundance: NA
j_gene: TRBJ1-5
d_gene: NA

CDR3aa: CASALGGASAEKLFF
CDR3nt: TGTGCCAGCGCCCTCGGGGGGGCCTCAGCGGAAAAACTGTTTTTT
v_gene: TRBV28
abundance: NA
j_gene: TRBJ1-4
d_gene: NA

CDR3aa: CAWSAPTEAFF
CDR3nt: TGTGCCTGGAGTGCCCCTACTGAAGCTTTCTTT
v_gene: TRBV30
abundance: few
j_gene: TRBJ1-1
d_gene: NA

CDR3aa: CASSLDPSREQYF
CDR3nt: TGTGCCAGCAGCTTGGACCCAAGTAGGGAGCAGTACTTC
v_gene: TRBV5-5
abundance: NA
j_gene: TRBJ2-7
d_gene: NA

CDR3aa: CASSSLPQATEAFF
CDR3nt: TGTGCCAGCAGTTCCCTCCCCCAGGCTACTGAAGCTTTCTTT
v_gene: TRBV28
abundance: NA
j_gene: TRBJ1-1
d_gene: NA

CDR3aa: CASRRQGAYEQYF
CDR3nt: TGTGCCAGCAGAAGACAGGGGGCATACGAGCAGTACTTC
v_gene: TRBV6-5
abundance: few
j_gene: TRBJ2-7
d_gene: TRBD1

CDR3aa: CASSAGPNTEAFF
CDR3nt: TGTGCCAGCAGCGCGGGGCCTAACACTGAAGCTTTCTTT
v_gene: TRBV6-5
abundance: few
j_gene: TRBJ1-1
d_gene: NA

CDR3aa: CASSIELNTEAFF
CDR3nt: TGTGCCAGTAGTATAGAGTTGAACACTGAAGCTTTCTTT
v_gene: TRBV19
abundance: NA
j_gene: TRBJ1-1
d_gene: NA

CDR3aa: CAWSVGGPLDTQYF
CDR3nt: TGTGCCTGGAGTGTAGGGGGCCCCTTGGATACGCAGTATTTT
v_gene: TRBV30
abundance: few
j_gene: TRBJ2-3
d_gene: TRBD1

CDR3aa: CASSQSRGWNTEAFF
CDR3nt: TGTGCCAGCAGCCAATCGAGGGGGTGGAACACTGAAGCTTTCTTT
v_gene: TRBV16
abundance: NA
j_gene: TRBJ1-1
d_gene: NA

CDR3aa: CAWSTTGGKAFF
CDR3nt: TGTGCCTGGAGTACGACAGGGGGGAAAGCTTTCTTT
v_gene: TRBV30
abundance: NA
j_gene: TRBJ1-1
d_gene: TRBD1

CDR3aa: CASSLGVSYEQYF
CDR3nt: TGTGCCAGCAGCTTAGGTGTGTCCTACGAGCAGTACTTC
v_gene: TRBV5-6
abundance: few
j_gene: TRBJ2-7
d_gene: NA

CDR3aa: CASSEGDPGYRGMSNQPQHF
CDR3nt: TGTGCCAGCAGTGAGGGTGATCCCGGGTATCGGGGGATGAGCAATCAGCCCCAGCATTTT
v_gene: TRBV2
abundance: NA
j_gene: TRBJ1-5
d_gene: NA

CDR3aa: CASSFLGTNGYTF
CDR3nt: TGTGCCAGTAGTTTCCTCGGGACTAACGGCTACACCTTC
v_gene: TRBV19
abundance: NA
j_gene: TRBJ1-2
d_gene: NA

CDR3aa: CASSDGRPNSPLHF
CDR3nt: TGTGCCAGCAGTGATGGCAGACCCAATTCACCCCTCCACTTT
v_gene: TRBV2
abundance: NA
j_gene: TRBJ1-6
d_gene: NA

CDR3aa: CARSSRTKTDTQYF
CDR3nt: TGTGCCAGAAGCTCAAGGACCAAAACAGATACGCAGTATTTT
v_gene: TRBV5-3
abundance: NA
j_gene: TRBJ2-3
d_gene: NA

CDR3aa: CASSSRDKNSPLHF
CDR3nt: TGCGCCAGCAGCTCTCGGGACAAAAATTCACCCCTCCACTTT
v_gene: TRBV4-3
abundance: NA
j_gene: TRBJ1-6
d_gene: NA

CDR3aa: CAWSDPGQGLRGTEAFF
CDR3nt: TGTGCCTGGAGTGATCCGGGACAGGGGTTGCGGGGAACTGAAGCTTTCTTT
v_gene: TRBV30
abundance: NA
j_gene: TRBJ1-1
d_gene: TRBD1

CDR3aa: CASSAGTIETQYF
CDR3nt: TGTGCCAGCAGCGCTGGGACAATCGAGACCCAGTACTTC
v_gene: TRBV9
abundance: NA
j_gene: TRBJ2-5
d_gene: NA

CDR3aa: CASSLVDGYNEQFF
CDR3nt: TGTGCCAGCAGCTTGGTGGACGGTTACAATGAGCAGTTCTTC
v_gene: TRBV5-6
abundance: NA
j_gene: TRBJ2-1
d_gene: NA

CDR3aa: CASVLANALGNEQFF
CDR3nt: TGTGCCAGCGTTCTGGCAAATGCTTTGGGGAATGAGCAGTTCTTC
v_gene: TRBV11-2
abundance: NA
j_gene: TRBJ2-1
d_gene: NA

CDR3aa: CASSPRVMGEPANTGELFF
CDR3nt: TGCGCCAGCAGCCCCCGCGTGATGGGAGAACCAGCGAACACCGGGGAGCTGTTTTTT
v_gene: TRBV4-1
abundance: NA
j_gene: TRBJ2-2
d_gene: NA

CDR3aa: CASSSDRDRGFSSYEQYF
CDR3nt: TGTGCCAGCAGCTCGGACCGGGACAGGGGATTTAGTTCCTACGAGCAGTACTTC
v_gene: TRBV5-4
abundance: few
j_gene: TRBJ2-7
d_gene: TRBD1